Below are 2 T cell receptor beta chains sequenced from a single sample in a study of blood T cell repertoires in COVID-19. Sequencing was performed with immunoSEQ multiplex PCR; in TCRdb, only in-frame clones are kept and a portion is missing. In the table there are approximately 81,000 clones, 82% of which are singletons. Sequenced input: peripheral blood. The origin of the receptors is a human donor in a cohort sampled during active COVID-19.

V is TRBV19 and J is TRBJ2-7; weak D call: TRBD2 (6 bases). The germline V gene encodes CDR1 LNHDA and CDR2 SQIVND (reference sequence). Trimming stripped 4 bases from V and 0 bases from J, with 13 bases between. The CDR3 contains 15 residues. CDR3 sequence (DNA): TGTGCCAGTAGTACCCCGGGAGTCGGCTCCTACGAGCAGTACTTC. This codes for CASSTPGVGSYEQYF. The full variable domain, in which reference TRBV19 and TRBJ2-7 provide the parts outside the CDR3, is DGGITQSPKYLFRKEGQNVTLSCEQNLNHDAMYWYRQDPGQGLRLIYYSQIVNDFQKGDIAEGYSVSREKKESFPLTVTSAQKNPTAFYLCASSTPGVGSYEQYFGPGTRLTVT.

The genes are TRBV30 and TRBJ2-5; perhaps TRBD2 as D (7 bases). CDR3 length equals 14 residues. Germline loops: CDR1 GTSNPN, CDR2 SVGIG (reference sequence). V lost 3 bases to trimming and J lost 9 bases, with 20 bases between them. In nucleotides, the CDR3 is TGTGCCTGGAGACGCTGGGGGGGCCCAAGGCCCCAGTACTTC. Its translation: CAWRRWGGPRPQYF.